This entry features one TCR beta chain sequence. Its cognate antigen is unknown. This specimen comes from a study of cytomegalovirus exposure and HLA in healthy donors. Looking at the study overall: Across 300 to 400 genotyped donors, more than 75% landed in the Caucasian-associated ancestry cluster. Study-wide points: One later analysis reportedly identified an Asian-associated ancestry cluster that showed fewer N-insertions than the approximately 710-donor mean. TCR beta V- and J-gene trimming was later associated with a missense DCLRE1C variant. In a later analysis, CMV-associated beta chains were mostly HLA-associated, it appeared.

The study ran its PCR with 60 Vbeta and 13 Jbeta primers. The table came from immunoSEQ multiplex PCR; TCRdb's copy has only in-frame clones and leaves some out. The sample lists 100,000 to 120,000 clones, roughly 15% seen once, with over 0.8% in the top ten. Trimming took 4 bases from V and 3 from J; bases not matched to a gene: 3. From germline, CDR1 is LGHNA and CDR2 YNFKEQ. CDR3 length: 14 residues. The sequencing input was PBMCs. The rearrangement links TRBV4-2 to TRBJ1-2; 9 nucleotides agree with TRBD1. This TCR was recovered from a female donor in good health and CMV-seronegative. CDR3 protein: CASSLGDRDYGYTF. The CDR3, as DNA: TGTGCCAGCAGCCTTGGGGACAGGGACTATGGCTACACCTTC.